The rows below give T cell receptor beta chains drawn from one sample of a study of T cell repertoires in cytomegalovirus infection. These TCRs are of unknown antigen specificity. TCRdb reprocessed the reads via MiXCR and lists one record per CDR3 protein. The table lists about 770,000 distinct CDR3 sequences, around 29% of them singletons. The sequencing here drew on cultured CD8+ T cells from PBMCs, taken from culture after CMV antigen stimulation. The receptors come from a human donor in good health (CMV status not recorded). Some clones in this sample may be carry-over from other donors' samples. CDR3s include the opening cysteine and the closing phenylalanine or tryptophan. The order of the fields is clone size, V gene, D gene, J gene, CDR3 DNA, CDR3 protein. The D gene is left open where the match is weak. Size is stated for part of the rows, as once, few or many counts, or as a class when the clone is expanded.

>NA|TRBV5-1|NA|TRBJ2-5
TGCGCCAGCAGCGAGGGGACTTCCCGCCTCGAGACCCAGTACTTC
CASSEGTSRLETQYF
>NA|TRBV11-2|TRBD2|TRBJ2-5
TGTGCCAGCAGCTTAGGACTAGCGGGGATGGAAGAGACCCAGTACTTC
CASSLGLAGMEETQYF
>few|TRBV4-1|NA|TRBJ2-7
TGCGCCAGCGCATCCTTTCCGGGACACTCCTACGAGCAGTACTTC
CASASFPGHSYEQYF
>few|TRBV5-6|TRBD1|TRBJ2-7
TGTGCCAGCAGCTTGGTGACGGACAGGGGGCTTTTCGAGCAGTACTTC
CASSLVTDRGLFEQYF
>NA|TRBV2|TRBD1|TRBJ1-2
TGTGCCAAGTTCCGGGACAGGGCCTCCTATGGCTACACCTTC
CAKFRDRASYGYTF
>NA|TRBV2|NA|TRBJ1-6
TGTGCCAGCAGTGACAGCGATAATTCACCCCTCCACTTT
CASSDSDNSPLHF
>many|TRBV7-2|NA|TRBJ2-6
TGTGCCAGCAGTCAGGATGACACCCAGCCCGATGTCGTATCTGGGGCCAACGTCCTGACTTTC
CASSQDDTQPDVVSGANVLTF
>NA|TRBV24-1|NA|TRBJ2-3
TGTGCCACCAGTGATAAAGACTACCTACATGGCACAGATACGCAGTATTTT
CATSDKDYLHGTDTQYF
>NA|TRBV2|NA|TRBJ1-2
TGTGCCAGCAGTGGGCGGTTTAACTATGGCTACACCTTC
CASSGRFNYGYTF
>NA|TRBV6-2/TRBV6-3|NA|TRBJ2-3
TGTGCCAGCAGTGCTGACGGTTATCCTAGCACAGATACGCAGTATTTT
CASSADGYPSTDTQYF
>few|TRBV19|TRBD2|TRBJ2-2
TGTGCCAGTAGTCCGTGGGGGGGGGGAACTTACGGGGAGCTGTTTTTT
CASSPWGGGTYGELFF
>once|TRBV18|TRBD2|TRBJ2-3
TGTGCCAGCTCTCTGACTAGCGGGTTTGGAGATACGCAGTATTTT
CASSLTSGFGDTQYF
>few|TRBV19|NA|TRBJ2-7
TGTGCCAGTAGCTGGACAGCTCTCTCGGGCGAGCAGTACTTC
CASSWTALSGEQYF
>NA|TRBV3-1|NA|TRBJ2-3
TGTGCCAGCAGCCAAAAAGAGAGGAGGAGTCTTAGCACAGATACGCAGTATTTT
CASSQKERRSLSTDTQYF
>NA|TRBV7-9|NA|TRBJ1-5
TGTGCCAGCAGCTTAGTGGGCTCGGGGGGGCGAAATCAGCCCCAGCATTTT
CASSLVGSGGRNQPQHF
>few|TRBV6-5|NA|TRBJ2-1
TGTGCCAGCAGTTACTCGAGGGGGGGCGATGAGCAGTTCTTC
CASSYSRGGDEQFF
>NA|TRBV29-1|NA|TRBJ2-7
TGCAGCGTTGAACGGGGGTACGAGCAGTACTTC
CSVERGYEQYF
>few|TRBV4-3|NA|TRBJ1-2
TGCGCCAGCAGCCAAGATAGTGACTTACGCGGCTATGGCTACACCTTC
CASSQDSDLRGYGYTF
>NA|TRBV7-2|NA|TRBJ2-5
TGTGCCAGCAGCTTAGAAAATCCGGGGGTAGAGACCCAGTACTTC
CASSLENPGVETQYF
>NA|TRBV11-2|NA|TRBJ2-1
TGTGCCAGCAGCTTGTACGGGGGGCCGTCGTACAATGAGCAGTTCTTC
CASSLYGGPSYNEQFF
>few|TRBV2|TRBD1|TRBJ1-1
TGTGCCAGCAGTGAATTTGGGGGACAGGGGATGAACACTGAAGCTTTCTTT
CASSEFGGQGMNTEAFF
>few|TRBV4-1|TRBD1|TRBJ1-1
TGCGCCAGCAGCCACCTGACAGGGGGCATGGCTGAAGCTTTCTTT
CASSHLTGGMAEAFF
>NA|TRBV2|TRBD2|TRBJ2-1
TGTGCCAGCAGTGACGAGCGGGGGCTATACAATGAGCAGTTCTTC
CASSDERGLYNEQFF
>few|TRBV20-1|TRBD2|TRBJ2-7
TGCAGTGCTAGAGAAGGGACTAGCGCGTCCTACGAGCAGTACTTC
CSAREGTSASYEQYF
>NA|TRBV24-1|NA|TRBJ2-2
TGTGCCACCGAGGGGTCCACCGGGGAGCTGTTTTTT
CATEGSTGELFF
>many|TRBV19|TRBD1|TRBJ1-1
TGTGCCAGTACCTCCGGGACAGGGGGCGCGAGAGCTGAAGCTTTCTTT
CASTSGTGGARAEAFF
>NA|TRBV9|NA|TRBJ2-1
TGTGCCAGCAGCGTAGGAGGGGCCCGAGGAAGTGAGCAGTTCTTC
CASSVGGARGSEQFF
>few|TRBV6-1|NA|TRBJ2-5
TGTGCCAGCAGTTATAAAAGGGGCGAGACCCAGTACTTC
CASSYKRGETQYF
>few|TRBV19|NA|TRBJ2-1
TGTGCCAGTAGTCCCACGGCGGGGAGGTACAATGAGCAGTTCTTC
CASSPTAGRYNEQFF
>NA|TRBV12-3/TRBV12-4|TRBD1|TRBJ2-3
TGTACCAGCAGGCCTCTAAACAGGGGACCCCCTAGCACAGATACGCAGTATTTT
CTSRPLNRGPPSTDTQYF
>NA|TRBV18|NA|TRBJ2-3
TGTGCCAGCTCACCAGAGTTAGACACAGATACGCAGTATTTT
CASSPELDTDTQYF
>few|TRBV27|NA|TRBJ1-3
TGTGCCAGCAGTTATCAGGGTGCTGGAAACACCATATATTTT
CASSYQGAGNTIYF
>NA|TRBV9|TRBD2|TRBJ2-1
TGTGCCAGCAGCGTAGACCGGGGGGGGCCCGGTGATGAGCAGTTCTTC
CASSVDRGGPGDEQFF
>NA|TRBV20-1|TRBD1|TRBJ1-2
TGCAGTGCTTATTCCGGGACAGGGAACTATGGCTACACCTTC
CSAYSGTGNYGYTF
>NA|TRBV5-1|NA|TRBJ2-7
TGCGCCAGCAGCTCAGGTGGGGACCCTTACGGGCAGTACTTC
CASSSGGDPYGQYF
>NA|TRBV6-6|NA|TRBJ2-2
TGTGCCAGCAGTTACTCGACGGTGCCTAACACCGGGGAGCTGTTTTTT
CASSYSTVPNTGELFF
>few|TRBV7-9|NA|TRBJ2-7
TGTGCCAGCAGCTCGACCATTAGCTCCTACGAGCAGTACTTC
CASSSTISSYEQYF
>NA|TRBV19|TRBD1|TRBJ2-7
TGTGCCACCTCGGGACAGGGGGTATACGAGCAGTACTTC
CATSGQGVYEQYF
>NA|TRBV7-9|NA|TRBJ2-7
TGTGCCAGCAGCAAGGGACTTTCCGGCTCCTACGAGCAGTACTTC
CASSKGLSGSYEQYF
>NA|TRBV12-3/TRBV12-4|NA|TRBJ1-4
TGTGCCAGCAGAAAACAGGGAACTTCCACTAATGAAAAACTGTTTTTT
CASRKQGTSTNEKLFF
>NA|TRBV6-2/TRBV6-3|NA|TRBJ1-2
TGTGCCAGCAGTGAGTTTATTGGCTACACCTTC
CASSEFIGYTF
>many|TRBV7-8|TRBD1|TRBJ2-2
TGTGCCAGCAGCACACAGGGGGCCGGGGAGCTGTTTTTT
CASSTQGAGELFF
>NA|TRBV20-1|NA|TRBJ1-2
TGCAGTGCTAGGGAGGTTGGTGACTATGGCTACACCTTC
CSAREVGDYGYTF